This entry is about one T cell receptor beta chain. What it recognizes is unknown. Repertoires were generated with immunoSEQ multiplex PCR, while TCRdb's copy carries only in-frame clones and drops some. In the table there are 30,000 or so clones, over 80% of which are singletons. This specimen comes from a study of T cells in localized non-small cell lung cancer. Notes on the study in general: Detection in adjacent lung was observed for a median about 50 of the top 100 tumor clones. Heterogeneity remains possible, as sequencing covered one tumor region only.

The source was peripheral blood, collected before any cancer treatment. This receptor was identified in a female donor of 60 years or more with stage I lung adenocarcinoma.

CDR3 region: CASSIRMHRGDQPQHF. CDR3 DNA: TGTGCCAGTAGTATTCGAATGCACAGGGGTGATCAGCCCCAGCATTTT. This sequence joins TRBV19 and TRBJ1-5, with 7 bases that match TRBD1. The CDR3 consists of 16 residues. V was clipped by 3 bases and J by 5 bases; unmatched bases: 10. Germline CDR1 and CDR2: LNHDA and SQIVND (reference sequence).